The sequence of this T cell receptor beta chain was determined in a study of blood T cell repertoires in COVID-19. The wider study: Material from acute and convalescent COVID-19 was sourced from the United States, Italy and Spain.

This clone was counted a single time. Method: immunoSEQ multiplex PCR; TCRdb's copy keeps in-frame clones and lacks some. The data hold about 52,000 clones, with roughly four fifths observed a single time. Germline V gene data show CDR1 as KGHSH and CDR2 as LQKENI. Trimming took off 6 bases at V and 4 bases at J, with 16 bases between the two ends. CDR3 length: 16 amino acids. Sequencing was performed on peripheral blood. The chain couples TRBV18 to TRBJ2-6; D is possibly TRBD2 (6 bases). The clonotype originates from a woman of 80 years or more with COVID-19, enrolled during active disease. In DNA form, the CDR3 reads TGTGCCAGCTCGCACGGGGGAGCTCGGGGGGCCAACGTCCTGACTTTC. Protein sequence: CASSHGGARGANVLTF.